The 15 T cell receptor beta chains in this list originate from one sample, sequenced in a study of control samples from healthy donors and cancer patients. Here immunoSEQ multiplex PCR was the method, and the copy in TCRdb shows in-frame clones only, minus some. The sample consists of fewer than 95,000 clones, just under 85% of them appearing once. The sample comprised blood. Source of these receptors: a young man in good health.

Note on this clone: Other nucleotide sequences from this sample produce the same CDR3. The chain links TRBV29-1 to TRBJ1-1; D is undetermined. V was cut by 3 bases and J by 2 bases, with 4 bases left in between. Germline V lookup: CDR1 SQVTM, CDR2 ANQGSEA. The CDR3 length is 11 residues. CDR3 sequence (DNA): TGCAGCGTTGAGGGCAACACTGAAGCTTTCTTT. This gives the protein CSVEGNTEAFF.

A note on this clone: The identical CDR3 is also encoded by other nucleotide sequences in the sample. The V and J genes are TRBV5-1 and TRBJ2-2, with 7 bases matching TRBD2. This CDR3 has 15 amino acids. The junction had 1 base not matched to a gene; V was cut back by 2 bases and J by 0 bases. Germline loops: CDR1 SGHRS, CDR2 YFSETQ. This CDR3 is CASSFSGSNTGELFF. The CDR3 bases are TGCGCCAGCAGCTTTAGCGGGTCGAACACCGGGGAGCTGTTTTTT.

The chain uses TRBV20-1 and TRBJ1-5; D unclear. Germline V gene data show CDR1 as DFQATT and CDR2 as SNEGSKA (reference sequence). V was pared by 5 bases and J by 10 bases, with 12 bases between. The CDR3 sequence is 11 residues long. The CDR3 loop is CSASPGGPQHF. CDR3 nucleotide sequence: TGCAGTGCTTCCCCCGGAGGCCCCCAGCATTTT.

This rearrangement joins TRBV3-1 (or the pseudogene TRBV3-2) to TRBJ1-3, with D perhaps TRBD1 (5 bases). In germline, CDR1 is LGHDT, CDR2 YNNKEL (reference sequence). Between the trimmed V and J ends, which lost 4 bases and 3 bases, there was a span of 19 bases. The CDR3 sequence is 17 residues long. The CDR3, as DNA: TGTGCCAGCAGCCCCCCGGATGGGGGGGAGAATGGAAACACCATATATTTT. This gives the protein CASSPPDGGENGNTIYF.

In DNA form, the CDR3 reads TGTGCCAGCAGCCTCAGCGGACCCGCCTCGTCGGAGCAGTTCTTC. Protein product: CASSLSGPASSEQFF. This chain uses TRBV7-2 with TRBJ2-1; a possible D gene is TRBD2 (5 bases). Germline values: CDR1 SGHTA, CDR2 FQGNSA. Between the trimmed V and J ends, which lost 5 bases and 10 bases, there was a span of 21 bases. The CDR3 is made up of 15 amino acids.

V usage is TRBV6-6 and J usage is TRBJ1-1; D is ambiguous. The CDR3 runs to 14 residues. The germline V and J ends were trimmed by 0 bases and 1 base, with 6 bases remaining between them. CDR1 and CDR2 (germline): MNHNY, SVGAGI (reference sequence). The CDR3 region is CASSYSGENTEAFF. The CDR3 coding sequence is TGTGCCAGCAGTTACTCGGGAGAGAACACTGAAGCTTTCTTT.

The chain carries TRBV11-2 and TRBJ2-7; 8 nucleotides align to TRBD1. This CDR3 has 15 amino acids. The germline CDR1 and CDR2 sequences are SGHAT and FQNNGV. Trimming cost V 3 bases and J 3 bases; bases outside gene matches: 7. The CDR3 is CASSFSGQGRYEQYF. In DNA form, the CDR3 reads TGTGCCAGCAGCTTCTCCGGACAGGGTCGCTACGAGCAGTACTTC. The whole variable domain, remainder taken from reference TRBV11-2 and TRBJ2-7, is EAGVAQSPRYKIIEKRQSVAFWCNPISGHATLYWYQQILGQGPKLLIQFQNNGVVDDSQLPKDRFSAERLKGVDSTLKIQPAKLEDSAVYLCASSFSGQGRYEQYFGPGTRLTVT.

V is TRBV30 and J is TRBJ2-5; weak D call: TRBD1 (5 bases). Germline values: CDR1 GTSNPN, CDR2 SVGIG (reference sequence). V was trimmed by 5 bases and J by 5 bases, leaving 12 bases between them. CDR3 length equals 12 residues. The CDR3 protein is CAWGRVAETQYF. The CDR3 region has the DNA TGTGCCTGGGGCAGGGTCGCGGAGACCCAGTACTTC.

The chain carries TRBV30 and TRBJ2-7; D remains ambiguous. There are 12 residues in the CDR3. Trimming took 3 bases from V and 5 from J, leaving 11 bases between them. Germline CDR1 reads GTSNPN; CDR2 reads SVGIG (reference sequence). DNA of the CDR3: TGTGCCTGGAGCCTGGCGGTTGACGAGCAGTACTTC. This translates into CAWSLAVDEQYF.

The V gene is TRBV7-2, the J gene TRBJ2-6; D not resolved. The V end was cut by 5 bases, the J end by 0 bases, with 11 bases between. Per germline, CDR1 SGHTA and CDR2 FQGNSA. This CDR3 has 16 amino acids. This CDR3 is CASSPLAFSGANVLTF. CDR3 in DNA: TGTGCCAGCAGCCCTTTGGCGTTCTCTGGGGCCAACGTCCTGACTTTC.

The gene calls are TRBV4-1 and TRBJ2-7, with 9 bases identical to TRBD1. The CDR3 has 14 amino acids. With V trimmed by 5 bases and J by 6 bases, 8 bases remained unmatched. Germline V gene lookup returns CDR1 MGHRA and CDR2 YSYEKL. The CDR3 protein is CASSTGQGRGEQYF. CDR3 in DNA: TGCGCCAGCAGCACGGGACAGGGAAGGGGCGAGCAGTACTTC.

The V call is TRBV5-1, the J call TRBJ1-6; TRBD1 aligns across 11 bases. After removal of 0 bases from V and 2 bases from J, the junction contained 1 base not matched to a gene. In germline, CDR1 is SGHRS, CDR2 YFSETQ. The length of the CDR3 is 17 residues. The CDR3 spells CASSLGGQGAYNSPLHF. Here the CDR3 DNA reads TGCGCCAGCAGCTTGGGGGGACAGGGGGCCTATAATTCACCCCTCCACTTT.

The CDR3 reads CASSLPGLSSDTQYF. Written as DNA, the CDR3 is TGTGCCAGTAGCCTACCGGGACTATCCTCAGATACGCAGTATTTT. V gene TRBV19 combines with J gene TRBJ2-3; 7 bases are a match to TRBD2. Trimming removed 6 bases from V and 4 bases from J; junction bases left unmatched: 10. Germline V gene lookup returns CDR1 LNHDA and CDR2 SQIVND (reference sequence). This CDR3 comprises 15 residues.

J is TRBJ1-2 and V is TRBV30; TRBD1 matches 7 bases. The CDR3 runs 12 residues. From germline, CDR1 is GTSNPN and CDR2 SVGIG (reference sequence). V dropped 6 bases and J dropped 3; count of bases not matched to a gene: 4. CDR3 nucleotides: TGTGCCTGTACCACAGGGGACTATGGCTACACCTTC. It specifies CACTTGDYGYTF.

The chain combines TRBV5-1 with TRBJ1-1; no clear D. The V and J ends lost 5 bases and 7 bases respectively, with 0 bases between them. The CDR3 contains 8 residues. Germline CDR1 reads SGHRS; CDR2 reads YFSETQ. CDR3 sequence reads: CASSEAFF. CDR3 coding DNA: TGCGCCAGCAGTGAAGCTTTCTTT. Drawing the rest from reference TRBV5-1 and TRBJ1-1, the complete variable domain is KAGVTQTPRYLIKTRGQQVTLSCSPISGHRSVSWYQQTPGQGLQFLFEYFSETQRNKGNFPGRFSGRQFSNSRSEMNVSTLELGDSALYLCASSEAFFGQGTRLTVV.